This TCR beta chain was identified in a study of cytomegalovirus exposure and HLA in healthy donors. Broader study findings: TCR beta V- and J-gene trimming was later associated with a missense DCLRE1C variant. The study listed approximately 160 cytomegalovirus-associated TCR beta chains.

Worth noting for this clone: Its antigen is unknown.

This PCR relied on a set of 60 Vbeta primers and 13 Jbeta primers. Sequencing used immunoSEQ multiplex PCR; TCRdb keeps in-frame clones, though not all of them. The table shows roughly 190,000 clones, with roughly 79% occurring only once. Germline CDR1 reads KGHSH; CDR2 reads LQKENI. V was trimmed by 3 bases and J by 2 bases, leaving 7 bases between them. The CDR3 consists of 14 residues. The rearrangement links TRBV18 to TRBJ2-2; no clear D. The sample was PBMCs. The clonotype comes from a woman aged 18-29 years in good health and CMV-seronegative. CDR3 sequence (DNA): TGTGCCAGCTCACCCCAGAAAAACACCGGGGAGCTGTTTTTT. This encodes CASSPQKNTGELFF.